Presented here are 10 T cell receptor beta chains from one specimen sequenced in a study of beta chain features in type 1 diabetes. Expressed TCRB transcripts were sequenced because the isolated RNA had all been reverse transcribed beforehand. Repertoires were generated with immunoSEQ multiplex PCR, while TCRdb's copy carries only in-frame clones and drops some. Found here are some 330,000 clones, approximately 10% of them singletons; the top ten hold roughly 0.014%. Sequencing was carried out using naive CD4+ T cells from blood. These receptors were collected from a woman aged 25 to 39 in good health.

The V gene is TRBV6-1, the J gene TRBJ2-2; TRBD2 agrees at 7 bases. With 0 bases clipped from V and 8 bases from J, the junction kept 6 bases outside the gene matches. CDR1 and CDR2 (germline): MNHNS, SASEGT. The CDR3 length is 15 residues. The DNA of the CDR3 is TGTGCCAGCAGTGAAGCGACTAGCCGAACGGGGGAGCTGTTTTTT. It codes for CASSEATSRTGELFF.

This chain uses TRBV7-8 with TRBJ2-1, with TRBD2 matching over 11 bases. Germline V gives CDR1 SGHVS, CDR2 FQNEAQ. The CDR3 is 16 amino acids. With 5 bases clipped from V and 5 bases from J, the junction kept 8 bases outside the gene matches. DNA of the CDR3: TGTGCCAGCAGCCCATCTAGCGGGAGGTCCAACAATGAGCAGTTCTTC. Its protein product is CASSPSSGRSNNEQFF.

This clone appeared a few times. The chain carries TRBV9 and TRBJ2-5, with TRBD2 matching over 13 bases. The CDR3 consists of 17 residues. Germline V CDR1 and CDR2: SGDLS, YYNGEE. The ends lost 3 bases at V and 3 bases at J; junction bases unmatched: 8. The CDR3 bases are TGTGCCAGCAGCGGGCTTCTGGGACTAGCGGGAAAAGAGACCCAGTACTTC. Translating gives CASSGLLGLAGKETQYF.

The chain recombines TRBV30 with TRBJ1-5; D not certain. V lost 4 bases, J lost 4 bases, and 17 bases lay in between. Per germline, CDR1 GTSNPN and CDR2 SVGIG (reference sequence). This CDR3 region has 15 residues. CDR3 in amino acids: CAWKNLGHENQPQHF. CDR3 DNA: TGTGCCTGGAAAAATTTGGGCCACGAAAATCAGCCCCAGCATTTT.

This clone was counted a few times. The chain links TRBV21-1 to TRBJ2-5; the table's D call, TRBD2, has no DNA check behind it. TRBV21-1 represents a pseudogene. CDR3 size: 14 residues. This CDR3 reads CASSPGGREKTQYF. The CDR3 DNA reads as TGTGCCAGCAGCCCGGGAGGAAGGGAGAAGACCCAGTACTTC.

This clone has a handful of counts. The chain is built from TRBV18 and TRBJ2-1; 7 bases map to TRBD2. CDR3 size: 15 residues. Germline-derived CDR1 and CDR2 are KGHSH and LQKENI. Trimming took 3 bases from V and 9 from J; bases not matched to a gene: 11. CDR3 amino acids: CASSPLLSPGGEQFF. The DNA of the CDR3 is TGTGCCAGCTCACCTTTACTCTCACCGGGGGGTGAGCAGTTCTTC.

Only a few counts were recorded for this clone. The chain is built from TRBV7-2 and TRBJ2-5; no firm D call. The CDR3 has 14 residues. The germline V gene encodes CDR1 SGHTA and CDR2 FQGNSA. V lost 2 bases and J 5 bases, leaving 12 bases between the germline ends. In nucleotides, the CDR3 is TGTGCCAGCAGCTTACAAACGCGAAAGGAGACCCAGTACTTC. This gives the protein CASSLQTRKETQYF.

The V call is TRBV28, the J call TRBJ2-5; TRBD1 is a possible D gene (5 bases). V lost 1 base and J lost 3, with 12 bases in between. The length of the CDR3 is 15 residues. Germline V gene lookup returns CDR1 MDHEN and CDR2 SYDVKM. The chain's CDR3 is CASSLFDSGKETQYF. CDR3 DNA: TGTGCCAGCAGTTTATTCGATTCAGGGAAAGAGACCCAGTACTTC.

In this sample, this clone turned up a few times. The CDR3 coding sequence is TGTGCCAGCAGCCATATCGGACTAGCGGGCGCAAGACGCGAGCAGTTCTTC. As protein: CASSHIGLAGARREQFF. The rearrangement joins TRBV27 to TRBJ2-1; 11 bases are shared with TRBD2. V trimming: 6 bases; J trimming: 10 bases; junction bases outside the gene matches: 17. Germline V CDR1 and CDR2: MNHEY, SMNVEV (reference sequence). The CDR3 covers 17 residues.

In this sample, this clone turned up a few times. The chain is built from TRBV4-2 and TRBJ2-1; tentatively, D is TRBD2 (5 bases). The germline V and J ends were trimmed by 3 bases and 9 bases, with 12 bases remaining between them. Germline V gene lookup returns CDR1 LGHNA and CDR2 YNFKEQ. The CDR3 length is 13 residues. CDR3 bases: TGTGCCAGCAGCCAGGGTCTAGCAAGTGAGCAGTTCTTC. This codes for CASSQGLASEQFF.